The clone carrying this T cell receptor beta chain was observed a handful of times. The target antigen is unknown. This record belongs to a study of blood T cells in healthy people across ages. The study's findings and limits: Both higher diversity and more naive CD4+ cells marked long-lived donors when set against aged donors.

Together with a sample-barcoded 5' primer, a J-beta primer mix was included in a second PCR lasting about 6 to 11 cycles. TCRdb used MiXCR to reprocess the 5' RACE reads, holding one entry per CDR3 protein. This sample carries about 1.5 million distinct CDR3 sequences, roughly 43% of them seen once, and the ten largest clones take just over 4%. The authors isolated at least 7 million PBMCs per sample. Germline CDR1 and CDR2: DFQATT and SNEGSKA (reference sequence). The CDR3 runs to 16 residues. V lost 4 bases, J lost 4 bases, and 21 bases lay in between. Material for sequencing was blood. The chain has TRBV20-1 and TRBJ2-3; D is perhaps TRBD2 (6 bases). This sequence was found in a young woman in good health. Here the CDR3 reads CSAIGRRRDSADTQYF. The CDR3 DNA is TGCAGTGCTATCGGACGCCGCCGGGACTCCGCAGATACGCAGTATTTT.